The present T cell receptor (beta chain) was sequenced within a study of cytomegalovirus exposure and HLA in healthy donors. Use of 60 Vbeta and 13 Jbeta primers characterized the PCR. This table comes from immunoSEQ multiplex PCR, and its TCRdb copy is limited to in-frame clones, with some not included. This sample lists about 110,000 clones; its ten largest clones have roughly 0.64%. The TCR was taken from a man in his fifties in good health and CMV-seronegative. The sequenced material came from PBMCs.

CDR3 DNA sequence: TGTGCCAGCAGTGGAACGACAGGGGGAGGACCTGGGGCCAACGTCCTGACTTTC. Its translation: CASSGTTGGGPGANVLTF. The chain employs TRBV25-1 and TRBJ2-6, with 9 bases that match TRBD1. J gave up 2 bases and V 4 bases, and 9 bases lay outside the gene matches. Germline-derived CDR1 and CDR2 are MGHDK and SYGVNS. CDR3 length equals 18 residues.